This T cell receptor beta chain was sequenced during a study of Graves' ophthalmopathy and Graves' hyperthyroidism. Study-level results: Blood samples also showed most expanded thyroid clonotypes exceeding 0.001 frequency.

V shed 4 bases and J shed 2 bases, with 15 bases lying between them. Germline CDR1 and CDR2: SGHVS and FQNEAQ. CDR3 length: 15 amino acids. Notes on this clonotype: What it recognizes is unknown.

Transcripts of RNA were the source for amplifying TCR beta CDR3 regions. An opening RT-PCR round employed HTBI primers and preceded a second-round multiplex PCR. TCRdb used MiXCR to reprocess the multiplex PCR reads, holding one entry per CDR3 protein. The profile covers approximately 160,000 distinct CDR3 sequences, with just under 40% appearing a single time and about 9.5% taken by the ten largest. Where ophthalmopathy was present, donors had moderate-to-severe activity, CAS ≥3, NOSPECS ≥4 and duration under 3 months. The source of this sequence is a man aged 25 to 40 with Graves' ophthalmopathy. The chain combines TRBV7-8 with TRBJ2-7, with unresolved D. The sequenced material came from peripheral blood. The CDR3 protein is CASSSVPDVPYEQYF. The CDR3 DNA is TGTGCCAGCAGCTCCGTCCCGGACGTGCCCTACGAGCAGTACTTC. Based on the CDR3 plus reference TRBV7-8 and TRBJ2-7, the full variable domain is GAGVSQSPRYKVAKRGQDVALRCDPISGHVSLFWYQQALGQGPEFLTYFQNEAQLDKSGLPSDRFFAERPEGSVSTLKIQRTQQEDSAVYLCASSSVPDVPYEQYFGPGTRLTVT.